This T cell receptor beta chain was sequenced for a study of Ad26.COV2.S vaccination and SARS-CoV-2 variants. Germline loops: CDR1 LGHDT, CDR2 YNNKEL (reference sequence). CDR3 length equals 13 residues. V shed 5 bases and J shed 4 bases, with 11 bases lying between them. The assay was immunoSEQ multiplex PCR, and TCRdb's table has in-frame clones only and misses some. The sample shows roughly 180,000 clones, around 88% of them seen only once. The sequence derives from a human donor who had recovered from COVID-19. The sample in question was peripheral blood, obtained after recovery from COVID-19. V gene TRBV3-1 (or the pseudogene TRBV3-2) combines with J gene TRBJ2-5; D is possibly TRBD1 (5 bases). The CDR3 coding sequence is TGTGCCAGCAGCAAAGTTCAGGGAGAGACCCAGTACTTC. Translation: CASSKVQGETQYF.